Ten or more counts support the clone carrying this T cell receptor (beta chain). Its specificity is not known. This sample is drawn from a study of regulatory T cells in long-lasting Graves disease. Study-level results: Fewer public clonotypes were shared by new patients (roughly 970) than by persistent patients (about 3,000). Newly diagnosed disease favored TRBV20-1 and TRBJ2-1 over persistent disease.

Time point of the sample: newly diagnosed GD, antithyroid drugs for less than 3 months. PBMCs were the source of the RNA used for TCR sequencing. HTBI primers from iRepertoire and Arm-PCR of CDR3 regions yielded the TCR beta libraries. TCRdb ran MiXCR on the multiplex PCR reads and lists one entry per CDR3 protein. The sample shows around 230,000 distinct CDR3 sequences, about 18% of them seen only once. Trimming took 5 bases from V and 5 from J, leaving 21 bases between them. Per germline, CDR1 MRHNA and CDR2 SNTAGT. The CDR3 extends over 16 amino acids. This chain uses TRBV6-4 with TRBJ1-1, with a weak D call TRBD1 (6 bases). This clonotype was sampled from a female donor with Graves disease. The sample was peripheral blood mononuclear cells (PBMCs), taken at new diagnosis, from a patient treated with antithyroid drugs. The CDR3 DNA reads as TGTGCCAGCAGTTCGCCGGGACTCCCTCAGGGGACTGAAGCTTTCTTT. Its translation: CASSSPGLPQGTEAFF.